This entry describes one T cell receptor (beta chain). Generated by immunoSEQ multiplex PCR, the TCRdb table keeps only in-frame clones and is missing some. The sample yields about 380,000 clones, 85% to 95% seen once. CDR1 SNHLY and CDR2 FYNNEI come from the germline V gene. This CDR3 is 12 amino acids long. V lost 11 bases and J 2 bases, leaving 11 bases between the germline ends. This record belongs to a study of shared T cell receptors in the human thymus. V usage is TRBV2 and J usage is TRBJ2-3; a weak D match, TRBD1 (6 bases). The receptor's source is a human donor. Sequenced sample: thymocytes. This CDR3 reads CAGRQDTDTQYF. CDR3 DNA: TGTGCCGGGCGACAGGACACAGATACGCAGTATTTT.